Listed here are 24 T cell receptor beta chains from one sample, sequenced in a study of human T cells and chemical hapten exposure. TCRdb independently ran MiXCR on the RACE reads; one entry per CDR3 protein. The profile shows around 77,000 distinct CDR3 sequences, approximately 9.8% of them singletons. Time point here: patch test 1, 2 weeks after DPC sensitization. Stated treatment: therapeutic diphenylcyclopropenone sensitization with weekly scalp DPC. Sequences were derived from whole blood, sampled in connection with sensitization to the hapten diphenylcyclopropenone (DPC). The receptors come from a woman in her thirties or forties with alopecia areata. Some clones in this sample may be carry-over from other donors' samples.

This clonotype was seen repeatedly, ten times or more. This chain joins TRBV7-2 and TRBJ2-3; 7 bases align to TRBD1. CDR3 length: 15 residues. V was pared by 5 bases and J by 1 base, with 6 bases of the junction left unmatched. Germline V lookup: CDR1 SGHTA, CDR2 FQGNSA. The CDR3 nucleotides are TGTGCCAGCAGCCTCTCCGGGACAGGCACAGATACGCAGTATTTT. It yields the protein CASSLSGTGTDTQYF. Full variable domain (outside the CDR3, taken from reference TRBV7-2 and TRBJ2-3): GAGVSQSPSNKVTEKGKDVELRCDPISGHTALYWYRQSLGQGLEFLIYFQGNSAPDKSGLPSDRFSAERTGGSVSTLTIQRTQQEDSAVYLCASSLSGTGTDTQYFGPGTRLTVL.

This clonotype was recorded a few times. The V gene is TRBV2, the J gene TRBJ1-5; unclear D gene. The CDR3 has 13 amino acids. Trimming left V 7 bases short and J 0 bases short, with 7 bases between. The germline CDR1 and CDR2 sequences are SNHLY and FYNNEI. The CDR3 loop reads CASTSYSNQPQHF. DNA of the CDR3: TGTGCCAGCACTTCTTATAGCAATCAGCCCCAGCATTTT.

The gene calls are TRBV29-1 and TRBJ1-1; a weak D match, TRBD1 (5 bases). Trimming stripped 6 bases from V and 5 bases from J, with 10 bases between. Germline loops: CDR1 SQVTM, CDR2 ANQGSEA. This CDR3 is 11 amino acids long. CDR3 region: CSVGTGTEAFF. Here the CDR3 DNA reads TGCAGCGTGGGGACTGGGACTGAAGCTTTCTTT.

The chain joins TRBV5-1 to TRBJ2-7; 7 bases are shared with TRBD2. Losses at the gene ends were 0 bases for V and 6 bases for J; bases not matched to a gene: 9. CDR3 length equals 15 residues. The germline V gene has CDR1 SGHRS and CDR2 YFSETQ. CDR3 residues: CASSLEGLPVGEQYF. CDR3 bases: TGCGCCAGCAGCTTGGAGGGACTACCTGTGGGCGAGCAGTACTTC.

In its sample, this clonotype was seen once. The V and J genes are TRBV7-9 and TRBJ2-3, with D unresolved. Germline-derived CDR1 and CDR2 are SEHNR and FQNEAQ (reference sequence). Deletions cut 6 bases from V and 6 bases from J, with 16 bases between. This CDR3 has 14 residues. Here the CDR3 reads CASRFPGIIDTQYF. Written as DNA, the CDR3 is TGTGCCAGCAGGTTTCCCGGTATAATCGATACGCAGTATTTT. The entire variable domain, with the rest obtained from reference TRBV7-9 and TRBJ2-3, is as follows: DTGVSQNPRHKITKRGQNVTFRCDPISEHNRLYWYRQTLGQGPEFLTYFQNEAQLEKSRLLSDRFSAERPKGSFSTLEIQRTEQGDSAMYLCASRFPGIIDTQYFGPGTRLTVL.

The V call is TRBV5-1, the J call TRBJ2-5; a possible D gene is TRBD1 (6 bases). Germline V gives CDR1 SGHRS, CDR2 YFSETQ. V was trimmed by 6 bases and J by 2 bases, leaving 11 bases between them. CDR3 size: 13 residues. CDR3 amino acids: CASTDGTQETQYF. CDR3 sequence (DNA): TGCGCCAGCACTGACGGGACACAAGAGACCCAGTACTTC. The full variable domain, in which reference TRBV5-1 and TRBJ2-5 provide the parts outside the CDR3, is KAGVTQTPRYLIKTRGQQVTLSCSPISGHRSVSWYQQTPGQGLQFLFEYFSETQRNKGNFPGRFSGRQFSNSRSEMNVSTLELGDSALYLCASTDGTQETQYFGPGTRLLVL.

This clonotype was recorded many times. The chain carries TRBV3-1 and TRBJ1-3, with 9 positions matching TRBD1. The CDR3 contains 18 residues. Germline CDR1 reads LGHDT; CDR2 reads YNNKEL (reference sequence). The V gene end was trimmed by 6 bases and the J gene end by 1 base; junction bases not matched to a gene: 13. DNA of the CDR3: TGTGCCAGCAGTCGGTATCCTCCCGGGACAGGGTCTGGAAACACCATATATTTT. This encodes CASSRYPPGTGSGNTIYF.

This clonotype has a count of ten or more. The V gene is TRBV7-9, the J gene TRBJ2-7, with 8 positions matching TRBD1. The germline gives CDR1 SEHNR, CDR2 FQNEAQ (reference sequence). CDR3 length equals 13 residues. Germline trimming cut 8 bases from V and 2 bases from J; bases unmatched to any gene: 5. The chain's CDR3 is CASRDRRTYEQYF. For the CDR3, the DNA is TGTGCCAGCCGGGACAGGCGTACCTACGAGCAGTACTTC.

The genes are TRBV7-9 and TRBJ1-6; 7 positions agree with TRBD1. Germline V gene data show CDR1 as SEHNR and CDR2 as FQNEAQ (reference sequence). The CDR3 consists of 15 residues. With V trimmed by 5 bases and J by 6 bases, 7 bases remained unmatched. The CDR3 DNA sequence: TGTGCCAGCAGCCATATGGGACAGATTAATTCACCCCTCCACTTT. This codes for CASSHMGQINSPLHF.

This clonotype came up many times. The chain couples TRBV24-1 to TRBJ1-2, with D tentatively TRBD1 (5 bases). The CDR3 has 17 residues. CDR1 is KGHDR and CDR2 is SFDVKD in the germline V gene. The V gene lost 9 bases and the J gene lost 5 bases, with 27 bases spanning the gap. The CDR3 nucleotides are TGTGCCACCTCCGACGGGGGACGGAAACCCTTCCCTTATGGCTACACCTTC. This translates into CATSDGGRKPFPYGYTF.

This clonotype was detected many times. This rearrangement joins TRBV20-1 to TRBJ2-4; 11 bases are a match to TRBD2. Germline CDR1 is DFQATT and CDR2 is SNEGSKA (reference sequence). The CDR3 spans 15 residues. V trimming: 7 bases; J trimming: 6 bases; junction bases outside the gene matches: 11. CDR3 DNA: TGCAGTGGAGCTAGCGGGGGGACCTGGGTAAACATTCAGTACTTC. It specifies CSGASGGTWVNIQYF.

The V call is TRBV19, the J call TRBJ2-5; D gene uncertain. The germline V gene has CDR1 LNHDA and CDR2 SQIVND (reference sequence). V lost 10 bases, J lost 4 bases, and 19 bases lay in between. The CDR3 spans 14 residues. The CDR3 coding sequence is TGTGCCACCAAAGAAGTGGTAGAAAGAGAGACCCAGTACTTC. Residues: CATKEVVERETQYF.

This clonotype was seen repeatedly, ten times or more. The chain uses TRBV27 and TRBJ2-7; D unresolved. With 0 bases removed from V and 0 bases from J, the gap between germline ends came to 9 bases. Germline CDR1 and CDR2: MNHEY and SMNVEV (reference sequence). The CDR3 is 15 residues long. CDR3 sequence (DNA): TGTGCCAGCAGTTTATCGGGCAGGTTCTCCTACGAGCAGTACTTC. Translation: CASSLSGRFSYEQYF.

To note about this clonotype: A read error is possible here, since a much larger clone lies one base away. This chain joins TRBV7-9 and TRBJ1-6, with 8 positions matching TRBD1. V lost 7 bases to trimming and J lost 8 bases; unmatched junction nucleotides: 4. Per the germline V gene, CDR1 is SEHNR and CDR2 is FQNEAQ (reference sequence). The CDR3 contains 13 residues. The CDR3 DNA reads TGTGCCAGCATCCGGGACAGGTATTCACCCCTCCACTTT. Translating it yields CASIRDRYSPLHF.

The chain recombines TRBV5-1 with TRBJ2-3; TRBD2 matches at 7 bases. The CDR3 loop spans 16 amino acids. Germline CDR1 and CDR2: SGHRS and YFSETQ. Germline trimming cut 9 bases from V and 1 base from J; bases unmatched to any gene: 14. The CDR3 is CATASGTDSGTDTQYF. In DNA form, the CDR3 reads TGCGCCACGGCCAGCGGGACCGACAGCGGCACAGATACGCAGTATTTT.

Notes on this clonotype: This sequence may be a read error, since a much larger clone differs from it by one base. The V and J genes are TRBV2 and TRBJ1-2, with D possibly being TRBD1 (5 bases). Germline CDR1 reads SNHLY; CDR2 reads FYNNEI. The CDR3 length is 14 residues. The CDR3: CASFQGQANYGFTF. In nucleotides, the CDR3 is TGTGCCAGCTTTCAGGGTCAAGCTAACTATGGCTTCACCTTC.

This clonotype was observed at least ten times. The gene calls are TRBV7-2 and TRBJ1-6, with TRBD1 as a possible D gene (5 bases). The V gene's germline CDR1 is SGHTA and CDR2 FQGNSA. V was cut by 2 bases and J by 4 bases, with 9 bases left in between. The CDR3 runs to 15 residues. CDR3: CASSLSSGYNSPLHF. DNA of the CDR3: TGTGCCAGCAGCTTATCGTCAGGGTATAATTCACCCCTCCACTTT.

The gene calls are TRBV7-6 and TRBJ1-3; 8 nucleotides agree with TRBD1. V dropped 2 bases and J dropped 4; count of bases not matched to a gene: 7. CDR3 length equals 16 residues. Germline V gene data show CDR1 as SGHVS and CDR2 as FNYEAQ. The CDR3 nucleotides are TGTGCCAGCAGCTTATTTCAGACAGGGGCGGGAAACACCATATATTTT. Its translation is CASSLFQTGAGNTIYF.

This clonotype came up a few times. The rearrangement links TRBV6-2 or TRBV6-3 to TRBJ2-3; unclear D gene. Germline CDR1 MNHEY, CDR2 SVGEGT. The CDR3 has 12 residues. V lost 3 bases and J 4 bases, leaving 5 bases between the germline ends. The CDR3 coding sequence is TGTGCCAGCAGTTATCCCCCAGATACGCAGTATTTT. Translation gives CASSYPPDTQYF.

This clonotype was picked up many times. The V gene is TRBV21-1, the J gene TRBJ2-7; TRBD2 is the table's D call, not checked against the DNA. TRBV21-1 counts as a pseudogene. This CDR3 is 17 amino acids long. This CDR3 reads CASSKPGEAEPRYEQYF. DNA for the CDR3: TGTGCCAGCAGCAAACCTGGGGAGGCGGAGCCTCGGTACGAGCAGTACTTC.

This clonotype occurred many times. The chain carries TRBV20-1 and TRBJ1-6; no clear D gene. The CDR3 is 13 residues long. Germline V lookup: CDR1 DFQATT, CDR2 SNEGSKA (reference sequence). Trimming left V 3 bases short and J 7 bases short, with 10 bases between. In nucleotides, the CDR3 is TGCAGTGCTAGTCTTGGGAAGAATTCACCCCTCCACTTT. Translated: CSASLGKNSPLHF.

In this sample, this clonotype turned up once. This chain uses TRBV27 with TRBJ1-6; D perhaps matches TRBD1 (5 bases). V was trimmed by 0 bases and J by 0 bases, leaving 12 bases between them. The germline V gene has CDR1 MNHEY and CDR2 SMNVEV (reference sequence). The CDR3 is made up of 18 amino acids. The CDR3 coding sequence is TGTGCCAGCAGTTTATCGATTGGGGGAAGCTCCTATAATTCACCCCTCCACTTT. This gives the protein CASSLSIGGSSYNSPLHF.

This clonotype was detected a few times. Compared with germline, one end of the junction differs, possibly owing to a read error. V usage is TRBV20-1 and J usage is TRBJ1-4; 8 bases agree with TRBD1. The CDR3 sequence is 13 residues long. Per the germline V gene, CDR1 is DFQATT and CDR2 is SNEGSKA (reference sequence). The CDR3 reads CRARTGGYEKLFF. CDR3 sequence (DNA): TGCAGGGCTAGAACAGGGGGGTATGAAAAACTGTTTTTT.

In this sample, this clonotype turned up many times. The J gene is TRBJ2-1, the V gene TRBV3-1, with 14 bases matching TRBD2. Trimming took 4 bases from V and 5 from J; bases not matched to a gene: 4. CDR1 and CDR2 (germline): LGHDT, YNNKEL (reference sequence). The CDR3 length is 16 residues. The CDR3 here is CASSLRTSGGHNEQFF. The CDR3 coding sequence is TGTGCCAGCAGCCTACGGACTAGCGGGGGGCACAATGAGCAGTTCTTC.